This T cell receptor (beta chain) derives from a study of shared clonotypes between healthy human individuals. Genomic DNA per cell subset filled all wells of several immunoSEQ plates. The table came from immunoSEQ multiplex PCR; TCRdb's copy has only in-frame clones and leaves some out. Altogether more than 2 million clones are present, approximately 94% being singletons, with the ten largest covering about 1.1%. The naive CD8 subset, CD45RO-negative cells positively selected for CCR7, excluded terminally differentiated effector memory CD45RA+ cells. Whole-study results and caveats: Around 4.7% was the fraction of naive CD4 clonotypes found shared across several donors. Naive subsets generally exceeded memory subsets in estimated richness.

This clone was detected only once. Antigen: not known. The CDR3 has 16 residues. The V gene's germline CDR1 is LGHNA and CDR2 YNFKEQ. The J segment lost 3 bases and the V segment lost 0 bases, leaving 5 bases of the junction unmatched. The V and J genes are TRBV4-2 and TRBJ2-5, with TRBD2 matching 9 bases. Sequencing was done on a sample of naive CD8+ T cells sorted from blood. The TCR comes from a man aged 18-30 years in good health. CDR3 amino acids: CASSQDGGGVEETQYF. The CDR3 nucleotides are TGTGCCAGCAGCCAAGACGGCGGGGGGGTAGAAGAGACCCAGTACTTC.